Below are 20 T cell receptor beta chains sequenced from a single sample in a study of Ad26.COV2.S vaccination and SARS-CoV-2 variants (dated by TCRdb to about 2021). The library came from the immunoSEQ multiplex PCR assay. The source is immuneACCESS, and TCRdb retained only in-frame sequences with V and J called. Part of the clones is not carried over; for the studies checked, unresolved V genes explain less than half of this, and the remainder is unexplained. Counted in this sample were about 480,000 clones; approximately 88% of them appeared once. The ten largest clones take up around 13% of the sample. The sample's treatment or condition, from its label and the paper: some 19 received Ad26.COV2.S at low or high dose, single or two shots; about 5 received placebo; per-sample allocation not given. Repertoires of vaccine and placebo recipients were sequenced from samples taken on day 63 after the first injection.

The material sequenced was peripheral blood, taken in a trial of Ad26.COV2.S vaccine versus placebo. Source of these receptors: a person aged 18-65 years who received the Ad26.COV2.S COVID-19 vaccine or a placebo.

CDR3 DNA sequence: TGTGCCAGTAGTTCGGCAGATAGCAATCAGCCCCAGCATTTT. Translated, it gives CASSSADSNQPQHF. V gene TRBV19 combines with J gene TRBJ1-5; D is undetermined. Germline V CDR1 and CDR2: LNHDA, SQIVND (reference sequence). With 5 bases removed from V and 0 bases from J, the gap between germline ends came to 8 bases. There are 14 residues in the CDR3.

The CDR3 loop reads CASSQRTSGRDADTQYF. CDR3 in DNA: TGTGCCAGCTCACAACGGACTAGCGGGAGGGATGCAGATACGCAGTATTTT. V is TRBV18 and J is TRBJ2-3, with TRBD2 matching over 15 bases. After removal of 4 bases from V and 4 bases from J, the junction contained 6 bases not matched to a gene. CDR3 size: 17 residues. Germline V gene data show CDR1 as KGHSH and CDR2 as LQKENI.

The rearrangement links TRBV19 to TRBJ2-1; 8 nucleotides match TRBD2. Looked up from germline, CDR1 is LNHDA and CDR2 is SQIVND (reference sequence). CDR3 length equals 13 residues. V lost 6 bases, J lost 8 bases, and 6 bases stayed unmatched. The CDR3 region has the DNA TGTGCCAGTAGCATTTTAGCGGGGTATGAGCAGTTCTTC. Translating gives CASSILAGYEQFF. Combining the CDR3 with reference TRBV19 and TRBJ2-1 gives the whole variable domain DGGITQSPKYLFRKEGQNVTLSCEQNLNHDAMYWYRQDPGQGLRLIYYSQIVNDFQKGDIAEGYSVSREKKESFPLTVTSAQKNPTAFYLCASSILAGYEQFFGPGTRLTVL.

V is TRBV24-1 and J is TRBJ2-3, with TRBD1 as a possible D gene (6 bases). Trimming took off 12 bases at V and 8 bases at J, with 23 bases between the two ends. CDR3 size: 14 residues. The germline gives CDR1 KGHDR, CDR2 SFDVKD. CDR3 sequence (DNA): TGTGCCCCCGCGCGAGGGCAGGGGCATCCTACGCAGTATTTT. Translated, it gives CAPARGQGHPTQYF.

The V call is TRBV15, the J call TRBJ1-1; unclear D gene. The CDR3 is 16 residues long. The V gene lost 2 bases and the J gene lost 2 bases, with 15 bases spanning the gap. Germline V CDR1 and CDR2: LNHNV, YYDKDF (reference sequence). In nucleotides, the CDR3 is TGTGCCACCAGCAGACATATTTGGGGAGCCAACACTGAAGCTTTCTTT. Its translation is CATSRHIWGANTEAFF.

The V gene is TRBV7-2, the J gene TRBJ1-6, with D maybe TRBD1 (5 bases). This CDR3 spans 15 amino acids. The germline V and J ends were trimmed by 1 base and 7 bases, with 11 bases remaining between them. Per germline, CDR1 SGHTA and CDR2 FQGNSA. CDR3: CASSLGTRRNSPLHF. DNA of the CDR3: TGTGCCAGCAGCTTAGGGACAAGGAGAAATTCACCCCTCCACTTT.

DNA of the CDR3: TGTGCCAGTAATCATCACTCGACTGGAAACACCATATATTTT. It codes for CASNHHSTGNTIYF. V usage is TRBV19 and J usage is TRBJ1-3, with D unclear. The CDR3 runs to 14 residues. Trimming stripped 7 bases from V and 2 bases from J, with 12 bases between. CDR1 and CDR2 (germline): LNHDA, SQIVND (reference sequence).

In this sample, this clone turned up once. This chain links TRBV7-7 with TRBJ2-5, with no clear D. Germline V gene lookup returns CDR1 SSHAT and CDR2 FNYEAQ (reference sequence). This CDR3 has 16 residues. Trimming took off 5 bases at V and 1 base at J, with 17 bases between the two ends. The CDR3: CASSTTSNAPQETQYF. The CDR3 nucleotides are TGTGCCAGCAGCACCACAAGCAACGCCCCCCAAGAGACCCAGTACTTC.

The chain links TRBV4-1 to TRBJ1-1, with D uncertain. Trimming pared 4 bases from V and 5 bases from J, leaving 14 bases between. There are 14 residues in the CDR3. The germline V gene has CDR1 MGHRA and CDR2 YSYEKL. The CDR3 nucleotides read TGCGCCAGCAGCCGATTGGGCAGTCAGACTGAAGCTTTCTTT. Translating it yields CASSRLGSQTEAFF.

This clone was found a few times. The V call is TRBV5-1, the J call TRBJ1-1; D possibly corresponds to TRBD1 (6 bases). This CDR3 spans 13 amino acids. Germline V gene data show CDR1 as SGHRS and CDR2 as YFSETQ. Trimming took 0 bases from V and 7 from J, leaving 10 bases between them. The CDR3 DNA sequence: TGCGCCAGCAGCTTGGGTGGGGGCTATGAAGCTTTCTTT. It translates to CASSLGGGYEAFF. The variable domain in full, completed from reference TRBV5-1 and TRBJ1-1, reads KAGVTQTPRYLIKTRGQQVTLSCSPISGHRSVSWYQQTPGQGLQFLFEYFSETQRNKGNFPGRFSGRQFSNSRSEMNVSTLELGDSALYLCASSLGGGYEAFFGQGTRLTVV.

V usage is TRBV19 and J usage is TRBJ2-2; D assignment may be TRBD1 or TRBD2 (5 bases each). The CDR3 extends over 15 amino acids. Deletions cut 6 bases from V and 6 bases from J, with 17 bases between. Germline CDR1 and CDR2: LNHDA and SQIVND (reference sequence). CDR3 DNA sequence: TGTGCCAGTAGGACCACACCGGGACCCCCCGGGGAGCTGTTTTTT. It codes for CASRTTPGPPGELFF.

This sequence joins TRBV19 and TRBJ2-3; a weak D match, TRBD1 (5 bases). The CDR3 contains 16 residues. Germline values: CDR1 LNHDA, CDR2 SQIVND (reference sequence). The ends were cut back, 3 bases at V and 3 bases at J, with 16 bases in the middle. The CDR3 loop is CASSIVGPRETDTQYF. The CDR3 DNA follows: TGTGCCAGTAGTATTGTCGGGCCCAGGGAAACAGATACGCAGTATTTT.

Only one count was recorded for this clone. V gene TRBV7-8 combines with J gene TRBJ2-5, with D unclear. V was cut by 7 bases and J by 1 base, with 16 bases left in between. The length of the CDR3 is 15 residues. CDR1 is SGHVS, CDR2 FQNEAQ, per germline. CDR3 protein: CASNLWSAPQETQYF. CDR3 sequence (DNA): TGTGCCAGCAACCTCTGGTCAGCACCCCAAGAGACCCAGTACTTC.

V is TRBV3-1 (or the pseudogene TRBV3-2) and J is TRBJ1-2, with D unclear. Germline V gene lookup returns CDR1 LGHDT and CDR2 YNNKEL (reference sequence). Trimming pared 2 bases from V and 8 bases from J, leaving 12 bases between. CDR3 length: 13 amino acids. This CDR3 reads CASSQTVVSGYTF. CDR3 DNA: TGTGCCAGCAGCCAAACGGTAGTCTCCGGCTACACCTTC.

CDR3 region: CASSRSGQGSYEQYF. CDR3 in DNA: TGTGCCAGCAGTAGGTCGGGACAGGGCTCCTACGAGCAGTACTTC. This chain joins TRBV6-5 and TRBJ2-7; 9 positions match TRBD1. Trimming removed 5 bases from V and 0 bases from J; junction bases left unmatched: 5. The CDR3 extends over 15 amino acids. CDR1 is MNHEY, CDR2 SVGAGI, per germline.

This clone was counted only a few times. The chain combines TRBV5-6 with TRBJ2-1, with D maybe TRBD1 (6 bases). V shed 1 base and J shed 6 bases, with 8 bases lying between them. Germline loops: CDR1 SGHDT, CDR2 YYEEEE. The CDR3 consists of 13 residues. CDR3 DNA: TGTGCCAGCAGCTTGACAGGGACCAATGAGCAGTTCTTC. Amino acids: CASSLTGTNEQFF.

This chain uses TRBV7-3 with TRBJ2-1; D unclear. The ends were cut back, 4 bases at V and 0 bases at J, with 16 bases in the middle. The CDR3 has 17 residues. Germline-derived CDR1 and CDR2 are SGHTA and FQGTGA. In nucleotides, the CDR3 is TGTGCCAGCAGCTCTCCCTCCGCGGCTAGCTCCTACAATGAGCAGTTCTTC. It encodes CASSSPSAASSYNEQFF.

CDR3 coding DNA: TGTGCCAGCAGCGTTGGGGGGCCGCAAGTAGGTGGCTACACCTTC. This encodes CASSVGGPQVGGYTF. The gene calls are TRBV28 and TRBJ1-2, with D maybe TRBD1 (6 bases). There are 15 residues in the CDR3. V was clipped by 6 bases and J by 7 bases, with 21 bases between them. Germline V lookup: CDR1 MDHEN, CDR2 SYDVKM.

This clone was counted once. This sequence joins TRBV24-1 and TRBJ2-1; 8 bases are a match to TRBD1. The CDR3 covers 16 residues. Germline-derived CDR1 and CDR2 are KGHDR and SFDVKD. Trimming removed 4 bases from V and 6 bases from J; junction bases left unmatched: 10. The CDR3 protein is CATSDPWQGARNEQFF. CDR3 coding DNA: TGTGCCACCAGTGACCCCTGGCAGGGGGCGCGCAATGAGCAGTTCTTC.

V gene TRBV5-1 combines with J gene TRBJ2-1; maybe TRBD1 (6 bases). Germline loops: CDR1 SGHRS, CDR2 YFSETQ. V shed 4 bases and J shed 8 bases, with 19 bases lying between them. This CDR3 is 15 amino acids long. The CDR3 coding sequence is TGCGCCAGCAGCCTCGGGACCTCCAGGGGTGATGAGCAGTTCTTC. It codes for CASSLGTSRGDEQFF. Full variable domain (outside the CDR3, taken from reference TRBV5-1 and TRBJ2-1): KAGVTQTPRYLIKTRGQQVTLSCSPISGHRSVSWYQQTPGQGLQFLFEYFSETQRNKGNFPGRFSGRQFSNSRSEMNVSTLELGDSALYLCASSLGTSRGDEQFFGPGTRLTVL.